This TCR beta chain was recorded in a study of blood T cell repertoires in COVID-19. About the research overall: Samples came from the United States, Italy and Spain, spanning acute and convalescent COVID-19. T cells, B-cell-depleted T cells, or PBMCs supplied cDNA or gDNA.

The CDR3 is 15 residues long. CDR1 and CDR2 from the germline V gene are MDHEN and SYDVKM. The J segment lost 4 bases and the V segment lost 6 bases, leaving 5 bases of the junction unmatched. Original processing methods: Estimation of nucleated cell counts relied on the amplification of reference gene primers. The repertoire was sequenced with immunoSEQ multiplex PCR; TCRdb's copy has only in-frame clones and lacks some. V, J and clone size are those of that table, while D and trimming were read from the DNA. The sample contains around 130,000 clones, under 90% of which appear only once. The sample was peripheral blood. This clonotype was obtained from a man in his fifties or sixties with acute or convalescent COVID-19. The chain couples TRBV28 to TRBJ2-7; 14 bases match TRBD2. The CDR3 sequence is CASSLGLAGVYEQYF. The CDR3 DNA reads as TGTGCCAGCAGCCTGGGACTAGCGGGAGTTTACGAGCAGTACTTC.